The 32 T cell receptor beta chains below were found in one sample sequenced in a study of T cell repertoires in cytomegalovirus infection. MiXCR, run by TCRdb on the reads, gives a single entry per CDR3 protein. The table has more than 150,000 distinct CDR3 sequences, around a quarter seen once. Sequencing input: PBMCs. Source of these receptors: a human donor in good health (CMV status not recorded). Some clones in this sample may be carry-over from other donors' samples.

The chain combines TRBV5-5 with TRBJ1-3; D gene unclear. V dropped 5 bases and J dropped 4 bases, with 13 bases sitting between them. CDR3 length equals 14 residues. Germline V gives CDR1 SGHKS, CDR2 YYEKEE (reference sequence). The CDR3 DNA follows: TGTGCCAGCAGTTCCCCGGACGGAGGAAACACCATATATTTT. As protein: CASSSPDGGNTIYF. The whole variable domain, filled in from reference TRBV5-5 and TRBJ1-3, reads DAGVTQSPTHLIKTRGQQVTLRCSPISGHKSVSWYQQVLGQGPQFIFQYYEKEERGRGNFPDRFSARQFPNYSSELNVNALLLGDSALYLCASSSPDGGNTIYFGEGSWLTVV.

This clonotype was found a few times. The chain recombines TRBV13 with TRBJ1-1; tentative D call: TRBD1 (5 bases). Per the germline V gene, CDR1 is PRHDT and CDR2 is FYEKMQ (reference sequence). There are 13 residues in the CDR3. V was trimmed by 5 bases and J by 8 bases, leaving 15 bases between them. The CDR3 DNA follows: TGTGCCAGCAGCGACGGTAGGGGCCCCGAAGCTTTCTTT. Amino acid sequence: CASSDGRGPEAFF.

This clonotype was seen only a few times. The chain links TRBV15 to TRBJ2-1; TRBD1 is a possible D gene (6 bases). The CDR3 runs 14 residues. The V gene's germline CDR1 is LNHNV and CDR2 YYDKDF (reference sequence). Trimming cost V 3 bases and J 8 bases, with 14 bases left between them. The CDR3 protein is CATSSGTSSDEQFF. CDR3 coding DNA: TGTGCCACCAGCAGCGGGACAAGTAGTGATGAGCAGTTCTTC.

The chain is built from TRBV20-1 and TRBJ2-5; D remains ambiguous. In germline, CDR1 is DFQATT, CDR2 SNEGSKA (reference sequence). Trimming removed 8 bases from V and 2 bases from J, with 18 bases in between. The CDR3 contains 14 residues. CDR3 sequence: CSIDTTGRQETQYF. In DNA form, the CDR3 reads TGCAGTATCGACACCACGGGCAGGCAAGAGACCCAGTACTTC.

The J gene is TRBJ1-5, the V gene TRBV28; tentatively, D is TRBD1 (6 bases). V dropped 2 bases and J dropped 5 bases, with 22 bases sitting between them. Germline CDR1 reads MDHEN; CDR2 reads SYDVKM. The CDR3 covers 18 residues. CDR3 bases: TGTGCCAGCAGTTTAGTGGGGATGTCAGGGGTTGGTGATCAGCCCCAGCATTTT. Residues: CASSLVGMSGVGDQPQHF.

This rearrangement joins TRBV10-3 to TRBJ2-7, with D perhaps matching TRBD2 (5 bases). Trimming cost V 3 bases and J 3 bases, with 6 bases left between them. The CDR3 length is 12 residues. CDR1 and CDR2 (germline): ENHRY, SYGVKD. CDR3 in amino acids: CAISERGYEQYF. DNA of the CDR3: TGTGCCATCAGTGAACGGGGCTACGAGCAGTACTTC.

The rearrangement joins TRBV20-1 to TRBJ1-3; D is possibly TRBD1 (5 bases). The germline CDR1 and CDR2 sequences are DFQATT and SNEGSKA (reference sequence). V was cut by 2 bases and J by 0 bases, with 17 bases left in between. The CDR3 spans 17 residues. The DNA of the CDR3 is TGCAGTGCTAGACCGAGAGGGACTCCACGCTCTGGAAACACCATATATTTT. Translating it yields CSARPRGTPRSGNTIYF.

The CDR3 loop is CASMRGSTDTQYF. The CDR3 nucleotides are TGTGCGTCCATGCGGGGGAGCACAGATACGCAGTATTTT. The chain uses TRBV28 and TRBJ2-3; 7 bases fit TRBD2. This CDR3 comprises 13 residues. The germline gives CDR1 MDHEN, CDR2 SYDVKM.

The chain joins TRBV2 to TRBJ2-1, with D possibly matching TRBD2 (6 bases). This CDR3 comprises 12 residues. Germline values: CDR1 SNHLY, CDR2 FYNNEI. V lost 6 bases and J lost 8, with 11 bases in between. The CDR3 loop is CASSWRDDEQFF. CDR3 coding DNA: TGTGCCAGCAGCTGGCGGGACGATGAGCAGTTCTTC.

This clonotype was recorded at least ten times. The CDR3 nucleotides are TGTGCCAGCAGTGAACAGGCCCCCGGGGCCAACGTCCTGACTTTC. As protein: CASSEQAPGANVLTF. The chain links TRBV25-1 to TRBJ2-6; no firm D call. The ends were cut back, 2 bases at V and 4 bases at J, with 9 bases in the middle. Germline V gene lookup returns CDR1 MGHDK and CDR2 SYGVNS. The CDR3 spans 15 residues.

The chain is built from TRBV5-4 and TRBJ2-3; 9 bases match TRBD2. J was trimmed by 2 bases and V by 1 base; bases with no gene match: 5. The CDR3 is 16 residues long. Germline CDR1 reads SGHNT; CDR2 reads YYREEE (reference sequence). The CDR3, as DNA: TGTGCCAGCAGCTTGTATAGCGGGGGACACACAGATACGCAGTATTTT. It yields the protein CASSLYSGGHTDTQYF.

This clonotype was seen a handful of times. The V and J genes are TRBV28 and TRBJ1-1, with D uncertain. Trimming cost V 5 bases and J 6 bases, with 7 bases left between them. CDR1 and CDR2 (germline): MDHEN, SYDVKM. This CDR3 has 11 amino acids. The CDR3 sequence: CASSDGAEAFF. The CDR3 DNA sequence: TGTGCCAGCAGTGATGGTGCTGAAGCTTTCTTT.

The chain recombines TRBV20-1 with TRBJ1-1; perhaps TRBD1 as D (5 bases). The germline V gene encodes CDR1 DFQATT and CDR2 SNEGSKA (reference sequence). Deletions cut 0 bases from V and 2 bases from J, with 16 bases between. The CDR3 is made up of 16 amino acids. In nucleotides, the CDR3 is TGCAGTGCTAGAGATCGCGGGGGGGGGGATAACACTGAAGCTTTCTTT. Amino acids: CSARDRGGGDNTEAFF.

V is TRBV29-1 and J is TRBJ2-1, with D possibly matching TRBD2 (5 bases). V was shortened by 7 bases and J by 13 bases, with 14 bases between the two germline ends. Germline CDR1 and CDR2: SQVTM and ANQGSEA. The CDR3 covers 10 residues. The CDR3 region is CSAEGLLQFF. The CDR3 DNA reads TGCAGCGCCGAGGGATTACTCCAGTTCTTC.

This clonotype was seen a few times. The CDR3, as DNA: TGTGCCAGCAGCTTAGGACAGGGCCGAGGCTACACCTTC. The encoded protein is CASSLGQGRGYTF. V usage is TRBV7-3 and J usage is TRBJ1-2, with 8 bases that match TRBD1. The CDR3 contains 13 residues. V shed 2 bases, J shed 8 bases, and the junction held 4 bases outside the gene matches. Per germline, CDR1 SGHTA and CDR2 FQGTGA.

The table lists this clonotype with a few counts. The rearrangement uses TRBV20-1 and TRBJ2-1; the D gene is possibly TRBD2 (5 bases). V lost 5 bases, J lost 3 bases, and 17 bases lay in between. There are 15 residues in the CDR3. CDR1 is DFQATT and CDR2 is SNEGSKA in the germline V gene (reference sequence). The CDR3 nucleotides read TGCAGTGCTCCGACACCGGGAAGATTCTACAATGAGCAGTTCTTC. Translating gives CSAPTPGRFYNEQFF.

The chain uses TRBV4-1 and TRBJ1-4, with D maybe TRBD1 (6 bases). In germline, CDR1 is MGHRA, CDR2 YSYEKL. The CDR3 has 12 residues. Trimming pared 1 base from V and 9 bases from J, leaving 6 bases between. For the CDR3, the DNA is TGCGCCAGCAGCCAAGGGGGGCAAAAACTGTTTTTT. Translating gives CASSQGGQKLFF.

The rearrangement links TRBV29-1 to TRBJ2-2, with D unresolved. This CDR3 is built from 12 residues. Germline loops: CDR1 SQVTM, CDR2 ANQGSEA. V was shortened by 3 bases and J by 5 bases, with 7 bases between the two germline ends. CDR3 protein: CSVEPGTGELFF. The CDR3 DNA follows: TGCAGCGTTGAGCCCGGAACCGGGGAGCTGTTTTTT.

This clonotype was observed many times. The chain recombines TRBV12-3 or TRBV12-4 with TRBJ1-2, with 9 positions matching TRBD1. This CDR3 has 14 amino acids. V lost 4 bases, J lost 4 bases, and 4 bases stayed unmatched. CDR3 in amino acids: CASSSDRGSYGYTF. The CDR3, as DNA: TGTGCCAGCAGTTCGGACAGGGGCAGCTATGGCTACACCTTC.

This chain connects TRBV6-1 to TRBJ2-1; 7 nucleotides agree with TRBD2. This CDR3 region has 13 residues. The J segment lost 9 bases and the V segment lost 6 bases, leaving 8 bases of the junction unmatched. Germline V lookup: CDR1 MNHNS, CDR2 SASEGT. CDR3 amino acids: CASRATREGEQFF. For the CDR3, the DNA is TGTGCCAGCAGGGCTACTAGGGAGGGTGAGCAGTTCTTC.

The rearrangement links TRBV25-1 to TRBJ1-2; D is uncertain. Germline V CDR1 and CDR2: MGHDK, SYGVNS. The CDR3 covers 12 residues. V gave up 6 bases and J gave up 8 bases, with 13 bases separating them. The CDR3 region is CASRNPIGGYTF. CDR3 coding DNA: TGTGCCAGCAGGAACCCAATCGGAGGCTACACCTTC.

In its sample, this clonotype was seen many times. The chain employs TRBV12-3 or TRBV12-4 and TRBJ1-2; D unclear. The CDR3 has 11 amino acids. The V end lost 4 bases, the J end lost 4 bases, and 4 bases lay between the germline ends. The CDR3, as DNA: TGTGCCAGCAGTTCCGCCTATGGCTACACCTTC. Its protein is CASSSAYGYTF.

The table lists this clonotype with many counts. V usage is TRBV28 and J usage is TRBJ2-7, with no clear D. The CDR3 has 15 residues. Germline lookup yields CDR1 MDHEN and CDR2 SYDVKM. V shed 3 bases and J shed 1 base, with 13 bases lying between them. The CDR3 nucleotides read TGTGCCAGCAGTTTTGCTTCTGACCTTTCCTACGAGCAGTACTTC. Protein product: CASSFASDLSYEQYF.

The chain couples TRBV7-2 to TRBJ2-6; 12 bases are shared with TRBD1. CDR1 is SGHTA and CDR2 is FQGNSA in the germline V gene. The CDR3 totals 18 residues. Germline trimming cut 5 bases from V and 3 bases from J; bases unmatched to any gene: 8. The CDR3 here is CASSPRGQGAGGANVLTF. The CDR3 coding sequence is TGTGCCAGCAGCCCTAGGGGACAGGGGGCGGGTGGGGCCAACGTCCTGACTTTC.

The CDR3 here is CASIRSSYEQYF. For the CDR3, the DNA is TGTGCCAGCATCCGAAGCTCCTACGAGCAGTACTTC. The V gene is TRBV27, the J gene TRBJ2-7; D gene uncertain. CDR1 and CDR2 (germline): MNHEY, SMNVEV (reference sequence). The CDR3 has 12 amino acids. The V end was cut by 7 bases, the J end by 0 bases, with 7 bases between.

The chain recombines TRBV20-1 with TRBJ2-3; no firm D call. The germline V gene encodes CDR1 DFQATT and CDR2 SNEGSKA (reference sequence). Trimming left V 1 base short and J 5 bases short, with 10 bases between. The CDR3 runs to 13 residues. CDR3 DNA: TGCAGTGCTAGAGTGGGGTCGAGAGATACGCAGTATTTT. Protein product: CSARVGSRDTQYF.

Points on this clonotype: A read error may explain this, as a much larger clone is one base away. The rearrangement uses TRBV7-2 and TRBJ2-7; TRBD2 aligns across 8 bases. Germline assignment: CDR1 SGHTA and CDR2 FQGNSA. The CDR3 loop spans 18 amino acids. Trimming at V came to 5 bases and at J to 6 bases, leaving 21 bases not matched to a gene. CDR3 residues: CASSQRGRAGANPVEQYF. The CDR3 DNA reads TGTGCCAGCAGCCAGCGGGGACGAGCGGGGGCGAACCCAGTCGAGCAGTACTTC.

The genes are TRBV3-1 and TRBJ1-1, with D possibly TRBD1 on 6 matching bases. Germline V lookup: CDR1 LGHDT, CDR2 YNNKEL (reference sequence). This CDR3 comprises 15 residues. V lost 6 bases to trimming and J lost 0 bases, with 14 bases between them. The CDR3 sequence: CASSKGVNVNTEAFF. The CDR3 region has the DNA TGTGCCAGCAGTAAGGGGGTTAATGTGAACACTGAAGCTTTCTTT.

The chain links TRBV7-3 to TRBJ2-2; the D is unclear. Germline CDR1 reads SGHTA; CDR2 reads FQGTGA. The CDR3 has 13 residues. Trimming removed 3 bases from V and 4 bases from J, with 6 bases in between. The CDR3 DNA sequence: TGTGCCAGCAGCTTTTCGACCACCGGGGAGCTGTTTTTT. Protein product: CASSFSTTGELFF.

This chain's CDR3 is CSASPRTRGEKLFF. The CDR3 DNA reads as TGCAGTGCTAGTCCCCGGACCCGGGGTGAAAAACTGTTTTTT. The chain carries TRBV20-1 and TRBJ1-4; D is uncertain. The length of the CDR3 is 14 residues. V lost 3 bases, J lost 7 bases, and 15 bases lay in between. Looked up from germline, CDR1 is DFQATT and CDR2 is SNEGSKA (reference sequence).

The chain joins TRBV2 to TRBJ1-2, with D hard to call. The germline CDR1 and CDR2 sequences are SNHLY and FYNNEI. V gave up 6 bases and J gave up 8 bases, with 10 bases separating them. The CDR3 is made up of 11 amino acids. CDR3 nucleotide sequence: TGTGCCAGCAGAGAGTACCGCGGCTACACCTTC. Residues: CASREYRGYTF. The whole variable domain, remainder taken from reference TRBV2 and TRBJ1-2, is EPEVTQTPSHQVTQMGQEVILRCVPISNHLYFYWYRQILGQKVEFLVSFYNNEISEKSEIFDDQFSVERPDGSNFTLKIRSTKLEDSAMYFCASREYRGYTFGSGTRLTVV.

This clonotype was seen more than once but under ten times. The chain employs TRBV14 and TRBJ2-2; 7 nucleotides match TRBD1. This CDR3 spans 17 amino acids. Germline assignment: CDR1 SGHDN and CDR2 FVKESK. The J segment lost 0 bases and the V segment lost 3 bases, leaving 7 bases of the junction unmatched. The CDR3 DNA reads TGTGCCAGCAGCCACCCCCCGGGACAGACGAACACCGGGGAGCTGTTTTTT. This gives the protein CASSHPPGQTNTGELFF.